These T cell receptor beta chains were read from a single sample in a study of T cells expressing NK-cell markers. Following a re-call of the 5' RACE reads, TCRdb has one entry per CDR3 protein and lacks DNA. The table lists about 460,000 distinct CDR3 sequences, with more than 1.4% in the top ten. The sample taken for sequencing was blood T cells: a sorted CD56 or NKG2C T cell subset, CD4+ or CD8+ T cells, or bulk PBMC T cells (not recorded which). Every receptor here comes from a woman in her 50s in good health. Each CDR3 is given with its conserved first and last residue.

TRBV5-1	TRBJ2-3	CASSPHSGRATDTQYF
TRBV30	TRBJ1-1	CAWSVGKAAFF
TRBV19	TRBJ2-2	CASILRGSQFANTGELFF
TRBV5-6	TRBJ2-1	CASSFPGLASAANEQFF
TRBV4-1	TRBJ2-7	CASSQVTGVAYEQYF
TRBV19	TRBJ2-3	CASRKTGGSTDTQYF
TRBV12-3/TRBV12-4	TRBJ2-2	CASSLGTRDPGELFF
TRBV12-3/TRBV12-4	TRBJ2-3	CASSVSGTVNPDTQYF
TRBV4-1	TRBJ1-1	CASSQETQLLNTEAFF
TRBV29-1	TRBJ2-1	CSVQLGNNEQFF
TRBV12-3/TRBV12-4	TRBJ2-1	CASSKGTGRSEQFF
TRBV10-3	TRBJ2-5	CAIRGAGTNKETQYF
TRBV9	TRBJ2-3	CASTVLGRHTDTQYF
TRBV5-1	TRBJ1-1	CASSLNGEAFF
TRBV14	TRBJ1-2	CASSQGLQGNYGYTF
TRBV7-9	TRBJ1-1	CASSLSAGFGAFF
TRBV5-5	TRBJ2-1	CASSPRNGYNEQFF
TRBV9	TRBJ2-1	CASSVETGTGSYNEQFF
TRBV12-3/TRBV12-4	TRBJ2-1	CASSPRSGSGDEQFF
TRBV24-1	TRBJ2-1	CATSDPPGRSYNEQFF
TRBV10-3	TRBJ1-2	CAITGLGTPYGYTF
TRBV9	TRBJ1-1	CASTLSANTEAFF
TRBV5-1	TRBJ2-7	CASSSLAGGGEQYF
TRBV11-2	TRBJ1-2	CAIPRAYGYTF
TRBV12-3/TRBV12-4	TRBJ2-1	CASLSGSKGNEQFF
TRBV5-6	TRBJ2-5	CASSRTQGQETQYF
TRBV5-1	TRBJ2-1	CASSFLGELGNEQFF
TRBV7-9	TRBJ2-1	CASGQRASYNEQFF
TRBV20-1	TRBJ2-3	CSAVPDYRLHTDTQYF
TRBV12-3/TRBV12-4	TRBJ1-4	CAMIATNEKLFF
TRBV5-1	TRBJ2-1	CASSLLGGRTSVSYNEQFF
TRBV7-9	TRBJ1-4	CASSLAGVPANEKLFF
TRBV3-1	TRBJ2-1	CASSQDSRTPQFF
TRBV20-1	TRBJ1-4	CSARLPSTGTEKLFF
TRBV5-1	TRBJ2-7	CASSRSGTSASYEQYF
TRBV5-1	TRBJ2-2	CASSLGLAGGLGELFF
TRBV9	TRBJ2-1	CASSFMGDEQFF
TRBV4-1	TRBJ2-1	CASSQAALASDEQFF
TRBV6-5	TRBJ2-2	CASRAGHLAGELFF
TRBV6-1	TRBJ1-1	CASSVPGVNTEAFF
TRBV30	TRBJ1-5	CAWNRGNQPQHF
TRBV7-8	TRBJ2-3	CASSPRSGTDTQYF
TRBV4-1	TRBJ2-1	CASSRTRLESEQFF
TRBV2	TRBJ2-3	CASDSSSTDTQYF
TRBV9	TRBJ2-3	CASSVQTVQADTQYF
TRBV7-6	TRBJ2-7	CASSSTGTGEYEQYF
TRBV6-2/TRBV6-3	TRBJ1-5	CASSYDSRQGVSNQPQHF
TRBV18	TRBJ1-1	CASSPSGTQNTEAFF
TRBV11-3	TRBJ1-2	CASSATTGFNYGYTF
TRBV18	TRBJ2-5	CASSPLGDQETQYF
TRBV5-1	TRBJ2-5	CASSLAGTGGQTQYF